These 21 T cell receptor beta chains originate from one sample sequenced in a study of cytomegalovirus exposure and HLA in healthy donors. The PCR was carried out with 60 Vbeta primers and 13 Jbeta primers. TCRdb's copy holds only in-frame clones and misses some; the assay was immunoSEQ multiplex PCR. The sample has 150,000 to 200,000 clones, around 78% seen once. Sequenced material: PBMCs. Every receptor here comes from a woman in her twenties or thirties in good health and CMV-seropositive.

The J gene is TRBJ2-7, the V gene TRBV7-2; 13 positions agree with TRBD2. V was clipped by 4 bases and J by 9 bases; unmatched bases: 6. Germline V gene sequence: CDR1 SGHTA, CDR2 FQGNSA. This CDR3 is built from 14 residues. The chain's CDR3 is CASSYGTSGNGQYF. In nucleotides, the CDR3 is TGTGCCAGCAGCTATGGGACTAGCGGGAACGGGCAGTACTTC.

This chain uses TRBV5-1 with TRBJ2-2; 8 positions agree with TRBD1. Germline V gene lookup returns CDR1 SGHRS and CDR2 YFSETQ. The V and J ends lost 6 bases and 5 bases, in that order; junction bases with no gene match: 9. The CDR3 is made up of 15 amino acids. The CDR3 coding sequence is TGCGCCAGCAAGTCGGGACAGGAGACGACCGGGGAGCTGTTTTTT. It translates to CASKSGQETTGELFF. Full variable domain (missing parts from reference TRBV5-1 and TRBJ2-2): KAGVTQTPRYLIKTRGQQVTLSCSPISGHRSVSWYQQTPGQGLQFLFEYFSETQRNKGNFPGRFSGRQFSNSRSEMNVSTLELGDSALYLCASKSGQETTGELFFGEGSRLTVL.

A remark on this clone: Mismatch with germline at one junction end may stem from a read error. Other DNA variants within this sample encode the same CDR3. This rearrangement joins TRBV4-3 to TRBJ2-7; TRBD2 matches 12 bases. Looked up from germline, CDR1 is LGHNA and CDR2 is YSLEER. The CDR3 totals 15 residues. The CDR3 protein is CASSQTSGGNYEQYF. CDR3 in DNA: TGCGCCAGCAGCCAAACTAGCGGGGGGAACTACGAGCAATACTTC.

The chain employs TRBV28 and TRBJ2-5; D is ambiguous. The V gene lost 3 bases and the J gene lost 5 bases, with 7 bases spanning the gap. The CDR3 sequence is 12 residues long. Germline V gives CDR1 MDHEN, CDR2 SYDVKM. The CDR3 spells CASSFFEETQYF. The CDR3, as DNA: TGTGCCAGCAGTTTTTTTGAGGAGACCCAGTACTTC.

The chain uses TRBV6-1 and TRBJ2-5; 15 bases line up with TRBD2. Trimming removed 8 bases from V and 2 bases from J; junction bases left unmatched: 3. This CDR3 region has 15 residues. CDR1 is MNHNS and CDR2 is SASEGT in the germline V gene. In nucleotides, the CDR3 is TGTGCCAGCGGGACTAGCGGGGGGTTACAAGAGACCCAGTACTTC. This codes for CASGTSGGLQETQYF.

The rearrangement joins TRBV7-2 to TRBJ1-5; no reliable D call. Germline V lookup: CDR1 SGHTA, CDR2 FQGNSA. The CDR3 covers 17 residues. V lost 2 bases and J lost 3, with 17 bases in between. CDR3 nucleotide sequence: TGTGCCAGCAGCTTAAGCTCTGGCAGCCAGGCCAATCAGCCCCAGCATTTT. As protein: CASSLSSGSQANQPQHF. Full variable domain (remainder filled in from reference TRBV7-2 and TRBJ1-5): GAGVSQSPSNKVTEKGKDVELRCDPISGHTALYWYRQSLGQGLEFLIYFQGNSAPDKSGLPSDRFSAERTGGSVSTLTIQRTQQEDSAVYLCASSLSSGSQANQPQHFGDGTRLSIL.

Regarding this clone: The sample has other DNA sequences that encode this CDR3 too. This chain joins TRBV28 and TRBJ1-4; weak D call: TRBD1 (5 bases). CDR1 and CDR2 (germline): MDHEN, SYDVKM. Trimming shortened V by 2 bases and J by 3 bases, and 7 bases separated the two germline ends. The CDR3 sequence is 14 residues long. CDR3 loop: CASSLGGANEKLFF. In nucleotides, the CDR3 is TGTGCCAGCAGTTTAGGGGGGGCTAATGAAAAACTGTTTTTT.

The rearrangement uses TRBV5-1 and TRBJ2-1; TRBD1 agrees at 10 bases. The V and J ends lost 2 bases and 5 bases, in that order; junction bases with no gene match: 7. Germline V gene sequence: CDR1 SGHRS, CDR2 YFSETQ. This CDR3 is built from 16 residues. CDR3 DNA: TGCGCCAGCAGCTTCACACCGGGACAGGGGAACAATGAGCAGTTCTTC. Residues: CASSFTPGQGNNEQFF.

The chain joins TRBV28 to TRBJ2-4; 12 nucleotides agree with TRBD2. CDR1 and CDR2 from the germline V gene are MDHEN and SYDVKM. The CDR3 runs 16 residues. The junction had 6 bases not matched to a gene; V was cut back by 4 bases and J by 5 bases. CDR3 residues: CASSSPRLAGENIQYF. The CDR3 nucleotides are TGTGCCAGCAGTTCCCCCAGACTAGCGGGGGAAAACATTCAGTACTTC.

The chain links TRBV7-9 to TRBJ2-7; 8 bases line up with TRBD1. From germline, CDR1 is SEHNR and CDR2 FQNEAQ (reference sequence). Trimming removed 3 bases from V and 7 bases from J; junction bases left unmatched: 14. This CDR3 spans 16 amino acids. CDR3 region: CASSFVSQGAESEQYF. CDR3 in DNA: TGTGCCAGCAGCTTCGTTTCCCAGGGGGCGGAATCGGAGCAGTACTTC. The full variable domain, with the rest looked up from reference TRBV7-9 and TRBJ2-7, is DTGVSQNPRHKITKRGQNVTFRCDPISEHNRLYWYRQTLGQGPEFLTYFQNEAQLEKSRLLSDRFSAERPKGSFSTLEIQRTEQGDSAMYLCASSFVSQGAESEQYFGPGTRLTVT.

The chain uses TRBV5-4 and TRBJ2-3; 9 bases map to TRBD2. The CDR3 runs 13 residues. Germline CDR1 SGHNT, CDR2 YYREEE (reference sequence). V lost 7 bases, J lost 6 bases, and 6 bases stayed unmatched. The CDR3 here is CASGSGGLDTQYF. The CDR3 DNA is TGTGCCAGCGGGAGCGGGGGGTTGGATACGCAGTATTTT.

The chain recombines TRBV2 with TRBJ1-1; D remains unclear. Germline V gene sequence: CDR1 SNHLY, CDR2 FYNNEI. CDR3 length equals 13 residues. V lost 6 bases to trimming and J lost 0 bases, with 8 bases between them. CDR3 in amino acids: CASRARMNTEAFF. CDR3 DNA: TGTGCCAGCAGGGCCCGCATGAACACTGAAGCTTTCTTT.

The chain combines TRBV19 with TRBJ2-7, with D possibly being TRBD2 (6 bases). Between the trimmed V and J ends, which lost 8 bases and 5 bases, there was a span of 16 bases. Germline V CDR1 and CDR2: LNHDA, SQIVND (reference sequence). The CDR3 spans 13 residues. The CDR3 DNA sequence: TGTGCCAGTCCCGGCAGGGAGGTACACGAGCAGTACTTC. Amino acids: CASPGREVHEQYF.

The rearrangement links TRBV6-5 to TRBJ2-7, with TRBD1 matching 10 bases. J gave up 4 bases and V 5 bases, and 5 bases lay outside the gene matches. CDR3 length: 14 residues. The germline gives CDR1 MNHEY, CDR2 SVGAGI. The CDR3 reads CASSKTGGAYEQYF. The CDR3 DNA reads as TGTGCCAGCAGTAAGACAGGGGGCGCGTACGAGCAGTACTTC.

V gene TRBV28 combines with J gene TRBJ2-7, with 11 bases aligning to TRBD1. Per germline, CDR1 MDHEN and CDR2 SYDVKM. Trimming at V came to 3 bases and at J to 5 bases, leaving 6 bases not matched to a gene. The CDR3 has 15 amino acids. The CDR3 is CASSFLRDRGDEQYF. As DNA, the CDR3 is TGTGCCAGCAGTTTCCTCCGGGACAGGGGGGACGAGCAGTACTTC. Drawing the rest from reference TRBV28 and TRBJ2-7, the complete variable domain is DVKVTQSSRYLVKRTGEKVFLECVQDMDHENMFWYRQDPGLGLRLIYFSYDVKMKEKGDIPEGYSVSREKKERFSLILESASTNQTSMYLCASSFLRDRGDEQYFGPGTRLTVT.

The V call is TRBV7-2, the J call TRBJ2-1; possible D gene TRBD2, 6 bases. V dropped 5 bases and J dropped 7 bases, with 12 bases sitting between them. This CDR3 contains 13 residues. CDR1 is SGHTA and CDR2 is FQGNSA in the germline V gene. The CDR3 protein is CASSLGTSNEQFF. DNA for the CDR3: TGTGCCAGCAGCCTTGGGACTTCTAATGAGCAGTTCTTC.

As DNA, the CDR3 is TGTGCCAGTAGTATAGTAGCGGCAGGCCGGTTCGTAATACCCGGGGAGCTGTTTTTT. Its translation is CASSIVAAGRFVIPGELFF. The chain couples TRBV19 to TRBJ2-2; possible D gene TRBD2, 6 bases. The V and J ends lost 1 base and 6 bases respectively, with 24 bases between them. The CDR3 is made up of 19 amino acids. Germline assignment: CDR1 LNHDA and CDR2 SQIVND (reference sequence). Drawing the rest from reference TRBV19 and TRBJ2-2, the complete variable domain is DGGITQSPKYLFRKEGQNVTLSCEQNLNHDAMYWYRQDPGQGLRLIYYSQIVNDFQKGDIAEGYSVSREKKESFPLTVTSAQKNPTAFYLCASSIVAAGRFVIPGELFFGEGSRLTVL.

The gene calls are TRBV7-9 and TRBJ2-6, with a weak D call TRBD1 (5 bases). The CDR3 length is 14 residues. Germline-derived CDR1 and CDR2 are SEHNR and FQNEAQ (reference sequence). Between the trimmed V and J ends, which lost 7 bases and 2 bases, there was a span of 9 bases. In nucleotides, the CDR3 is TGTGCCAGCAACCAAGGGGCTGGGGCCAACGTCCTGACTTTC. This sequence encodes CASNQGAGANVLTF. Full variable domain (missing parts from reference TRBV7-9 and TRBJ2-6): DTGVSQNPRHKITKRGQNVTFRCDPISEHNRLYWYRQTLGQGPEFLTYFQNEAQLEKSRLLSDRFSAERPKGSFSTLEIQRTEQGDSAMYLCASNQGAGANVLTFGAGSRLTVL.

The chain recombines TRBV9 with TRBJ2-2; D perhaps matches TRBD1 (7 bases). CDR1 SGDLS and CDR2 YYNGEE come from the germline V gene. V was shortened by 0 bases and J by 7 bases, with 16 bases between the two germline ends. The CDR3 is 16 amino acids. DNA of the CDR3: TGTGCCAGCAGCGTAGGTCCCAGGGGGGAAGACGGGGAGCTGTTTTTT. This gives the protein CASSVGPRGEDGELFF.

The chain has TRBV6-6 and TRBJ1-5; 7 nucleotides line up with TRBD1. The CDR3 is 13 residues long. The V segment lost 5 bases and the J segment 7 bases; nucleotides outside the gene matches: 5. The V gene's germline CDR1 is MNHNY and CDR2 SVGAGI (reference sequence). The CDR3 DNA reads TGTGCCAGCAGTCACCCAGGGGGACAGCCCCAGCATTTT. Protein product: CASSHPGGQPQHF.

J is TRBJ2-7 and V is TRBV6-5; 9 bases are a match to TRBD1. In germline, CDR1 is MNHEY, CDR2 SVGAGI. CDR3 length equals 14 residues. V was pared by 7 bases and J by 4 bases, with 8 bases of the junction left unmatched. DNA for the CDR3: TGTGCCAGCACGCGGGACAGGGAAAGGTACGAGCAGTACTTC. This encodes CASTRDRERYEQYF.